This TCR beta chain originates from a study of blood T cell repertoires in COVID-19. For the study at large: COVID-19 samples collected from the United States, Italy and Spain covered acute and convalescent phases. Sources were T cells, B-cell-depleted T cells, or PBMCs; the material itself was cDNA or gDNA.

Authors' processing steps: Reference gene primer amplification gave estimated nucleated cell counts. Libraries were prepared by immunoSEQ multiplex PCR; TCRdb keeps only in-frame clonotypes and omits some of them. The D gene and trimming were derived from the DNA, and the V and J assignments and clone size from that table. The repertoire includes 100,000 to 120,000 clones, 76% of them detected once, and around 4% sits in the top ten. Trimming removed 6 bases from V and 5 bases from J; junction bases left unmatched: 7. In germline, CDR1 is SGHAT, CDR2 FQNNGV. This CDR3 contains 14 residues. Material: peripheral blood. The gene calls are TRBV11-2 and TRBJ2-5; 9 bases fit TRBD2. The TCR comes from a woman aged 80 or older with acute or convalescent COVID-19. This chain's CDR3 is CASRRGGAEETQYF. The CDR3 region has the DNA TGTGCCAGCAGGCGCGGGGGGGCCGAGGAGACCCAGTACTTC.